This passage covers 16 T cell receptor beta chains from one sample sequenced in a study of blood T cell repertoires in COVID-19. Generated by immunoSEQ multiplex PCR, the TCRdb table keeps only in-frame clones and is missing some. The repertoire holds approximately 280,000 clones, with approximately 90% as singletons. The sample comprised peripheral blood. These receptors all come from a man in his forties with acute or convalescent COVID-19.

The genes are TRBV3-1 (or the pseudogene TRBV3-2) and TRBJ2-1; 7 bases are shared with TRBD1. Germline CDR1 and CDR2: LGHDT and YNNKEL (reference sequence). The CDR3 has 15 residues. V trimming: 1 base; J trimming: 5 bases; junction bases outside the gene matches: 5. The CDR3 loop reads CASSQVQGWDNEQFF. Written as DNA, the CDR3 is TGTGCCAGCAGCCAAGTACAGGGGTGGGACAATGAGCAGTTCTTC.

J is TRBJ1-1 and V is TRBV27; tentatively, D is TRBD1 (5 bases). Germline V gene data show CDR1 as MNHEY and CDR2 as SMNVEV (reference sequence). The CDR3 has 16 amino acids. V lost 6 bases and J 5 bases, leaving 22 bases between the germline ends. CDR3 sequence (DNA): TGTGCCAGCAGCTCGTTTGGGCGGGGCGGAAGGACTGAAGCTTTCTTT. This encodes CASSSFGRGGRTEAFF.

The V call is TRBV5-4, the J call TRBJ1-4; 7 bases match TRBD1. Germline V CDR1 and CDR2: SGHNT, YYREEE (reference sequence). With 4 bases clipped from V and 8 bases from J, the junction kept 17 bases outside the gene matches. This CDR3 has 17 amino acids. The CDR3, as DNA: TGTGCCAGCAGCCACCAAACCGTAACAGGGGAGGCGGAAAAACTGTTTTTT. The encoded protein is CASSHQTVTGEAEKLFF.

This clone was seen just once. J is TRBJ2-2 and V is TRBV7-2, with a possible D match to TRBD2 (6 bases). V lost 5 bases and J 1 base, leaving 14 bases between the germline ends. The germline CDR1 and CDR2 sequences are SGHTA and FQGNSA. CDR3 size: 16 residues. For the CDR3, the DNA is TGTGCCAGCAGCACTCAGGGAGGAGGGAACACCGGGGAGCTGTTTTTT. Its translation: CASSTQGGGNTGELFF.

This chain joins TRBV21-1 and TRBJ1-1; no check of the table's D call, TRBD1, against the DNA was made. TRBV21-1 is annotated as a pseudogene. The CDR3 has 13 residues. The CDR3 DNA reads TGTGCCATCCGGACAAGGCTGACCACTGAAGCTTTCTTT. Its protein product is CAIRTRLTTEAFF.

The chain uses TRBV3-1 (or the pseudogene TRBV3-2) and TRBJ1-2; a weak D match, TRBD1 (5 bases). This CDR3 is 13 amino acids long. V shed 4 bases and J shed 8 bases, with 14 bases lying between them. Germline CDR1 reads LGHDT; CDR2 reads YNNKEL (reference sequence). CDR3 loop: CASSPSGGRGYTF. DNA of the CDR3: TGTGCCAGCAGCCCCTCGGGGGGTCGGGGCTACACCTTC.

This chain joins TRBV5-6 and TRBJ1-3, with 8 positions matching TRBD1. Germline V lookup: CDR1 SGHDT, CDR2 YYEEEE. This CDR3 spans 14 amino acids. Unmatched junction bases numbered 10, after V lost 4 bases and J lost 10 bases. The CDR3 bases are TGTGCCAGCAGCCGGGACAGGACCGGAGGGACCATATATTTT. Amino acids: CASSRDRTGGTIYF. Based on the CDR3 plus reference TRBV5-6 and TRBJ1-3, the full variable domain is DAGVTQSPTHLIKTRGQQVTLRCSPKSGHDTVSWYQQALGQGPQFIFQYYEEEERQRGNFPDRFSGHQFPNYSSELNVNALLLGDSALYLCASSRDRTGGTIYFGEGSWLTVV.

The V call is TRBV6-5, the J call TRBJ1-5, with D hard to call. The length of the CDR3 is 15 residues. Trimming took off 5 bases at V and 0 bases at J, with 11 bases between the two ends. Germline CDR1 reads MNHEY; CDR2 reads SVGAGI. The DNA of the CDR3 is TGTGCCAGCAGTCCCAATGTAGTTAGCAATCAGCCCCAGCATTTT. This sequence encodes CASSPNVVSNQPQHF.

The chain couples TRBV6-4 to TRBJ2-2, with D tentatively TRBD2 (6 bases). This CDR3 has 14 amino acids. In germline, CDR1 is MRHNA, CDR2 SNTAGT. With 6 bases removed from V and 5 bases from J, the gap between germline ends came to 13 bases. The CDR3 DNA follows: TGTGCCAGCAGCGCGGGACCAGGGACCGGGGAGCTGTTTTTT. It translates to CASSAGPGTGELFF.

The chain joins TRBV6-5 to TRBJ1-3; D is possibly TRBD1 (5 bases). The germline CDR1 and CDR2 sequences are MNHEY and SVGAGI. Trimming cost V 6 bases and J 4 bases, with 13 bases left between them. CDR3 size: 14 residues. CDR3 amino acids: CASRYPGVGNTIYF. The CDR3 DNA reads TGTGCCAGCAGATACCCGGGGGTCGGAAACACCATATATTTT.

The chain has TRBV6-5 and TRBJ1-4; 7 bases align to TRBD1. The V segment lost 7 bases and the J segment 5 bases; nucleotides outside the gene matches: 4. The CDR3 is 13 residues long. The germline gives CDR1 MNHEY, CDR2 SVGAGI. CDR3: CASIRDSNEKLFF. DNA of the CDR3: TGTGCCAGCATACGGGACAGCAATGAAAAACTGTTTTTT.

The chain uses TRBV5-1 and TRBJ1-4; perhaps TRBD1 as D (5 bases). V was cut by 4 bases and J by 8 bases, with 12 bases left in between. CDR1 SGHRS and CDR2 YFSETQ come from the germline V gene. This CDR3 has 13 amino acids. CDR3 protein: CASSGGLREKLFF. The CDR3 nucleotides read TGCGCCAGCAGCGGGGGACTTCGGGAAAAACTGTTTTTT.

This chain connects TRBV14 to TRBJ1-2; D might be TRBD1 (5 bases). Trimming pared 9 bases from V and 5 bases from J, leaving 28 bases between. This CDR3 contains 17 residues. Germline lookup yields CDR1 SGHDN and CDR2 FVKESK. The CDR3 region has the DNA TGTGCCAGTCCGAACAGTGAGGGGACTTTTCGCTATTATGGCTACACCTTC. Translation: CASPNSEGTFRYYGYTF.

The chain employs TRBV18 and TRBJ1-1; D remains unclear. The germline V gene encodes CDR1 KGHSH and CDR2 LQKENI. This CDR3 has 13 residues. Deletions cut 3 bases from V and 6 bases from J, with 11 bases between. The DNA of the CDR3 is TGTGCCAGCTCACCGGTGGATGCGGCTGAAGCTTTCTTT. Translation gives CASSPVDAAEAFF. Using reference TRBV18 and TRBJ1-1 for the parts outside the CDR3, the full variable domain is NAGVMQNPRHLVRRRGQEARLRCSPMKGHSHVYWYRQLPEEGLKFMVYLQKENIIDESGMPKERFSAEFPKEGPSILRIQQVVRGDSAAYFCASSPVDAAEAFFGQGTRLTVV.

On this clone: Other DNA sequences of this sample code for an identical CDR3. CDR3 loop: CASSSGGTANTEAFF. In DNA form, the CDR3 reads TGTGCCAGCAGCTCAGGGGGGACAGCGAACACTGAAGCTTTCTTT. This chain joins TRBV13 and TRBJ1-1; 7 bases are shared with TRBD1. Per the germline V gene, CDR1 is PRHDT and CDR2 is FYEKMQ (reference sequence). The CDR3 has 15 amino acids. V dropped 4 bases and J dropped 1; count of bases not matched to a gene: 6.

This clone was seen only once. The J gene is TRBJ1-2, the V gene TRBV28; maybe TRBD1 (5 bases). The CDR3 consists of 13 residues. V was shortened by 8 bases and J by 3 bases, with 13 bases between the two germline ends. Per the germline V gene, CDR1 is MDHEN and CDR2 is SYDVKM. Here the CDR3 reads CASGDWTDYGYTF. DNA for the CDR3: TGTGCCAGCGGGGACTGGACTGACTATGGCTACACCTTC.